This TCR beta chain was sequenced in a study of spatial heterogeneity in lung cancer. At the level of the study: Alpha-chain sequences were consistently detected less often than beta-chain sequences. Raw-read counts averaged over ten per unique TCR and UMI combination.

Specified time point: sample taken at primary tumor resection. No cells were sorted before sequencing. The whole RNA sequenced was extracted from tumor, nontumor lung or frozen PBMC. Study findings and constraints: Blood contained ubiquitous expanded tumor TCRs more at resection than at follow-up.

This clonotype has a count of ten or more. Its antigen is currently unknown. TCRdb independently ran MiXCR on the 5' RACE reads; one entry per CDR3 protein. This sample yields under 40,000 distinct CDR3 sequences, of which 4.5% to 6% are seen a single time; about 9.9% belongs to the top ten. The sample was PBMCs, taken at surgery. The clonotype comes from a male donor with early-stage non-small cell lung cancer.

The CDR3 here is CSASRRGLGANVLTF. CDR3 sequence (DNA): TGCAGTGCTAGTAGGAGGGGGCTGGGGGCCAACGTCCTGACTTTC. This chain links TRBV20-1 with TRBJ2-6; D may be TRBD1 (7 bases). Trimming shortened V by 3 bases and J by 4 bases, and 13 bases separated the two germline ends. CDR3 length: 15 amino acids. Germline V gene lookup returns CDR1 DFQATT and CDR2 SNEGSKA (reference sequence).